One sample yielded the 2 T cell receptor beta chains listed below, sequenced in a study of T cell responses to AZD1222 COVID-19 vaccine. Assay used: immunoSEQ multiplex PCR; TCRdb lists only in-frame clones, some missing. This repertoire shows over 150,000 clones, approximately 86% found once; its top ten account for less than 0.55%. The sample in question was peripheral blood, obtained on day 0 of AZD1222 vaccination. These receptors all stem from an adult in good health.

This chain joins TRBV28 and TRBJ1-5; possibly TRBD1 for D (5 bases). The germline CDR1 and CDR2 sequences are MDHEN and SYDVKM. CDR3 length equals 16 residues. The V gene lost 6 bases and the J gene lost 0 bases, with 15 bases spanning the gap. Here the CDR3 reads CASRPTESYSNQPQHF. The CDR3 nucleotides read TGTGCCAGCAGACCGACAGAATCTTATAGCAATCAGCCCCAGCATTTT. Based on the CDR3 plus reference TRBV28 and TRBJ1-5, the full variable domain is DVKVTQSSRYLVKRTGEKVFLECVQDMDHENMFWYRQDPGLGLRLIYFSYDVKMKEKGDIPEGYSVSREKKERFSLILESASTNQTSMYLCASRPTESYSNQPQHFGDGTRLSIL.

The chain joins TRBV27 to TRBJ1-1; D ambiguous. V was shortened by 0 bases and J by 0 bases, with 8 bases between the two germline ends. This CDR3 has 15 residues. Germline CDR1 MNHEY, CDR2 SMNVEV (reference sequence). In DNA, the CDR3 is TGTGCCAGCAGTTTATCGCCCGGGATGAACACTGAAGCTTTCTTT. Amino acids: CASSLSPGMNTEAFF.